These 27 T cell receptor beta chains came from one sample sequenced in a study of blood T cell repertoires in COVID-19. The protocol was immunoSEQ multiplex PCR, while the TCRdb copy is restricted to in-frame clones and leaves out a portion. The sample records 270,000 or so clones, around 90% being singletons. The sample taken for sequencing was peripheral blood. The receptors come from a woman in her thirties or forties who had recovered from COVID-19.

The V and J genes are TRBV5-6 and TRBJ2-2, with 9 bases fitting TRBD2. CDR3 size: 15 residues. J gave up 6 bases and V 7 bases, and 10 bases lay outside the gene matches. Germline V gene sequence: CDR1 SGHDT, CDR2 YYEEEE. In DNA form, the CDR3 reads TGTGCCAGCGGGTGGACTAGCGAGTTCCCCGGGGAGCTGTTTTTT. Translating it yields CASGWTSEFPGELFF.

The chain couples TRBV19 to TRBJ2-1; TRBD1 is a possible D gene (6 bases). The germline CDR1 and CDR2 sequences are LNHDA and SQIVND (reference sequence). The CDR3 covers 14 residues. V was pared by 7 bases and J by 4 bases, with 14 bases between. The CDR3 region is CASKGADRYNEQFF. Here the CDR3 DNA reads TGTGCCAGTAAGGGCGCCGACAGGTACAATGAGCAGTTCTTC.

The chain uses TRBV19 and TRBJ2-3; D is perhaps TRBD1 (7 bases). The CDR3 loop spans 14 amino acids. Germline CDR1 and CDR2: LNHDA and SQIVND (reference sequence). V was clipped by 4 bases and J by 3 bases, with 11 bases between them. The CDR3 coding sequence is TGTGCCAGTAGTAAGACAGGGACTACAGATACGCAGTATTTT. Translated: CASSKTGTTDTQYF.

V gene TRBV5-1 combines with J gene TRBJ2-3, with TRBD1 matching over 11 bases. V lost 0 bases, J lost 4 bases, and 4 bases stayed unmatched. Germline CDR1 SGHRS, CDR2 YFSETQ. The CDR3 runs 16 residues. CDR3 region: CASSLEGQGGADTQYF. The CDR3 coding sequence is TGCGCCAGCAGCTTGGAGGGACAGGGGGGAGCAGATACGCAGTATTTT. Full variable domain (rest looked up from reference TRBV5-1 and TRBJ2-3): KAGVTQTPRYLIKTRGQQVTLSCSPISGHRSVSWYQQTPGQGLQFLFEYFSETQRNKGNFPGRFSGRQFSNSRSEMNVSTLELGDSALYLCASSLEGQGGADTQYFGPGTRLTVL.

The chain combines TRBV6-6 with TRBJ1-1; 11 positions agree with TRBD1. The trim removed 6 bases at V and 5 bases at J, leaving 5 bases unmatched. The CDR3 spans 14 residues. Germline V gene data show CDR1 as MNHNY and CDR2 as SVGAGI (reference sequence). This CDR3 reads CASRPGQGGTEAFF. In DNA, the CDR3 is TGTGCCAGCAGACCGGGACAGGGGGGGACTGAAGCTTTCTTT.

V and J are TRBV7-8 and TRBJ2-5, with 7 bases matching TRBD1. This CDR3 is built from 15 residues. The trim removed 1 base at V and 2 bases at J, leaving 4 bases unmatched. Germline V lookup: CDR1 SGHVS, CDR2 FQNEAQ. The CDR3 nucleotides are TGTGCCAGCAGCTTAGGCGAGGGACAGCAAGAGACCCAGTACTTC. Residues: CASSLGEGQQETQYF. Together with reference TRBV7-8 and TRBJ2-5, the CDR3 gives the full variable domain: GAGVSQSPRYKVAKRGQDVALRCDPISGHVSLFWYQQALGQGPEFLTYFQNEAQLDKSGLPSDRFFAERPEGSVSTLKIQRTQQEDSAVYLCASSLGEGQQETQYFGPGTRLLVL.

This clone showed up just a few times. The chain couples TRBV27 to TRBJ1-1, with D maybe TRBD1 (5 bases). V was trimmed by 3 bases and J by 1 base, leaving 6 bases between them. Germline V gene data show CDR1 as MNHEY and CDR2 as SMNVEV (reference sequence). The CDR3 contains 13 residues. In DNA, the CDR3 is TGTGCCAGCAGTTTTACAGGGAACACTGAAGCTTTCTTT. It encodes CASSFTGNTEAFF.

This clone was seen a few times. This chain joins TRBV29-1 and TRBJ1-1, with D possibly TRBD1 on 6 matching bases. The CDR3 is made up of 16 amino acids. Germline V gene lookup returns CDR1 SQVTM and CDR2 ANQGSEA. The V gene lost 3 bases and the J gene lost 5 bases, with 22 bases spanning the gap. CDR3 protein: CSVDGQPTLMGTEAFF. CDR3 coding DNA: TGCAGCGTTGATGGACAGCCAACTTTAATGGGTACTGAAGCTTTCTTT.

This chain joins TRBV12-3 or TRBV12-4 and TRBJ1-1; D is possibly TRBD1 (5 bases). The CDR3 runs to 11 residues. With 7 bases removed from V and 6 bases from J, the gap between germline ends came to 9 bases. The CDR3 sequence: CASTQGPEAFF. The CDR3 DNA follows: TGTGCCAGCACCCAGGGTCCTGAAGCTTTCTTT.

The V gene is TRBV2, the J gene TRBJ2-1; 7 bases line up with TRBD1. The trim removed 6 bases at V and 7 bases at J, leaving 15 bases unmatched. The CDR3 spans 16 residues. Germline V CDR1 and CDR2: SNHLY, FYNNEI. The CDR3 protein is CASSLTGEISWNEQFF. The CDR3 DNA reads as TGTGCCAGCAGCCTCACAGGGGAGATAAGTTGGAATGAGCAGTTCTTC.

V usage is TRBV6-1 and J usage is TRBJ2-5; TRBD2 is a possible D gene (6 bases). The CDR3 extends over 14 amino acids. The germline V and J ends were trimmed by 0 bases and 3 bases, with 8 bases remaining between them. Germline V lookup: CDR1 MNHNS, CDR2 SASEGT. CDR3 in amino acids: CASSEAGGKETQYF. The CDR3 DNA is TGTGCCAGCAGTGAAGCGGGGGGAAAAGAGACCCAGTACTTC.

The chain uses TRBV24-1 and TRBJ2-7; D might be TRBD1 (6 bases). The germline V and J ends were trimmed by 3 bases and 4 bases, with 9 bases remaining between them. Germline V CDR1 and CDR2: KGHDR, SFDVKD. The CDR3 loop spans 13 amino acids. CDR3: CATSDRRGYEQYF. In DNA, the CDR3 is TGTGCCACCAGTGATCGCAGGGGTTACGAGCAGTACTTC.

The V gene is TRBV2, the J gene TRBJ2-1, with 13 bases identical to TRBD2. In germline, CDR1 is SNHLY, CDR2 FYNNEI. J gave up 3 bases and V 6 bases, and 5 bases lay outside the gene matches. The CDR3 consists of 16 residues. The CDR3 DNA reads TGTGCCAGCAGCCTGACTAGCGGGAGGAACTACAATGAGCAGTTCTTC. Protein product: CASSLTSGRNYNEQFF.

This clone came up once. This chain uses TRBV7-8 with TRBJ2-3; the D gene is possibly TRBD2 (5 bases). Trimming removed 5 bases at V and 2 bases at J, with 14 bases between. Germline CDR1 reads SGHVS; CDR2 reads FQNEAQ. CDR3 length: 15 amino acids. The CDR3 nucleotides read TGTGCCAGCAGCGCGGGCCAGCCCTTCACAGATACGCAGTATTTT. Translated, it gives CASSAGQPFTDTQYF.

The CDR3 DNA is TGTGCCAGCACCCTAAGGACTAGCGGGAGCGGTGAGCAGTTCTTC. Translated, it gives CASTLRTSGSGEQFF. J is TRBJ2-1 and V is TRBV27; 13 nucleotides match TRBD2. Germline lookup yields CDR1 MNHEY and CDR2 SMNVEV (reference sequence). The J segment lost 9 bases and the V segment lost 7 bases, leaving 9 bases of the junction unmatched. This CDR3 comprises 15 residues.

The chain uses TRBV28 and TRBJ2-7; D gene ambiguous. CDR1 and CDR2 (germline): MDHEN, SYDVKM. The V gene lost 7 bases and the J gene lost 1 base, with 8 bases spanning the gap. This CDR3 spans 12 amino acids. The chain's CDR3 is CASTGNSYEQYF. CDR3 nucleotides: TGTGCCAGCACAGGTAATTCCTACGAGCAGTACTTC.

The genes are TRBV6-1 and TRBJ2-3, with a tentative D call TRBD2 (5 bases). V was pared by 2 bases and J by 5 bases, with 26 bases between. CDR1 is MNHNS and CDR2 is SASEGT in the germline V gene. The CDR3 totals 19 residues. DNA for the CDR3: TGTGCCAGCAGTGAATTGGGGATTGCAGGAGGCCTTGCGGGAGATACGCAGTATTTT. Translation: CASSELGIAGGLAGDTQYF.

The CDR3 sequence: CASSARQGYNYGYTF. CDR3 nucleotide sequence: TGTGCCAGCAGTGCCCGACAGGGGTACAACTATGGCTACACCTTC. The rearrangement links TRBV27 to TRBJ1-2; 8 bases agree with TRBD1. The CDR3 contains 15 residues. Trimming cost V 5 bases and J 2 bases; bases outside gene matches: 7. Germline V gene lookup returns CDR1 MNHEY and CDR2 SMNVEV (reference sequence).

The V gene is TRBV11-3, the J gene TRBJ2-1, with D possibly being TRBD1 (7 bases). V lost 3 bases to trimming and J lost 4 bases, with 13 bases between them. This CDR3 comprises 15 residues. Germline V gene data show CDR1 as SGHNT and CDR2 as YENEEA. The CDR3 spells CASSFGSGGYNEQFF. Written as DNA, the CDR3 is TGTGCCAGCAGCTTTGGTTCAGGGGGGTACAATGAGCAGTTCTTC.

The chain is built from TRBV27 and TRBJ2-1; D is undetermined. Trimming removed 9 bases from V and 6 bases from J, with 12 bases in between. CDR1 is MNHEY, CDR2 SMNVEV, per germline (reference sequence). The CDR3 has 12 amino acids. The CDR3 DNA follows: TGTGCCAGTATATTCCCTAGCAATGAGCAGTTCTTC. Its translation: CASIFPSNEQFF.

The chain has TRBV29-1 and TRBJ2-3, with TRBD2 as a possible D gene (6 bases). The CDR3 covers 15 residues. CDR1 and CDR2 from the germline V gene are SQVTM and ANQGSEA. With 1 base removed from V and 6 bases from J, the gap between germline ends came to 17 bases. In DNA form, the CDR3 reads TGCAGCGTTGAAGGTTTGCCGGGAGCGTACGATACGCAGTATTTT. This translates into CSVEGLPGAYDTQYF.

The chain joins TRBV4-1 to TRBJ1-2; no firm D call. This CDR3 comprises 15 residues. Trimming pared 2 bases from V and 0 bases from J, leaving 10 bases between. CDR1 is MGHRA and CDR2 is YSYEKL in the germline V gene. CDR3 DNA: TGCGCCAGCAGCCAACCCAGGAAAGCTAACTATGGCTACACCTTC. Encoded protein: CASSQPRKANYGYTF.

The CDR3 coding sequence is TGTGCCAGCAGTCTCGGCGAGGATGGCTACACCTTC. Translation gives CASSLGEDGYTF. The gene calls are TRBV28 and TRBJ1-2; D call uncertain. The CDR3 loop spans 12 amino acids. The V end was cut by 5 bases, the J end by 6 bases, with 10 bases between. From germline, CDR1 is MDHEN and CDR2 SYDVKM.

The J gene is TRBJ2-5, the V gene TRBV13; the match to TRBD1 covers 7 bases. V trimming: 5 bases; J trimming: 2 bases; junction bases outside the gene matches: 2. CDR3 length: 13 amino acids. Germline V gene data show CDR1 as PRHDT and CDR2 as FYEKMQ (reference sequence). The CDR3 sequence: CASSRGQQETQYF. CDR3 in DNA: TGTGCCAGCAGCCGGGGACAGCAAGAGACCCAGTACTTC.

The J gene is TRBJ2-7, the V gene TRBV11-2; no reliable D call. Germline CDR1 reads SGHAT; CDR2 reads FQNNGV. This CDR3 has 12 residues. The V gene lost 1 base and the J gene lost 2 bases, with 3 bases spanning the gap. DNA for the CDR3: TGTGCCAGCAGCTTAGGAGCCTACGAGCAGTACTTC. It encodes CASSLGAYEQYF.

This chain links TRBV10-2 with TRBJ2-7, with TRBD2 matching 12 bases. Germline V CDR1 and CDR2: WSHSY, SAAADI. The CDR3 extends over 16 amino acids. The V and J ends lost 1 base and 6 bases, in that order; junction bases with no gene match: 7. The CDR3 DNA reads TGCGCCAGCAGTGAGTTGCTAGCGGGAGGGGAGGGCGAGCAGTACTTC. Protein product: CASSELLAGGEGEQYF.

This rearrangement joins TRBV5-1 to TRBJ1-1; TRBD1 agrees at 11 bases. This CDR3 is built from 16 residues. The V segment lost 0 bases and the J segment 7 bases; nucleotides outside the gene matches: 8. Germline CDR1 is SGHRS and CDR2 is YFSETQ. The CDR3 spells CASSLEAPGTGGEAFF. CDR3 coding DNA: TGCGCCAGCAGCTTGGAAGCGCCTGGGACAGGGGGTGAAGCTTTCTTT.